Included here is one T cell receptor beta chain sequence, with context. The antigen this receptor binds is unknown. Base qualities are not provided; no much larger clone lies one nucleotide away. TCRbeta CDR3 regions were amplified from genomic DNA by means of the immunoSEQ Assay, a bias-controlled multiplex PCR. From the authors' description of their analysis: The number of nucleated cells in each sample was estimated by amplification of reference gene primers within the assay. Sequence reads were collapsed and filtered to measure the absolute abundance of every unique TCRbeta CDR3 rearrangement. For each sample, productive Simpson clonality was calculated as the square root of Simpson's diversity index across productive rearrangements. The table was pulled from immuneACCESS by TCRdb, which kept in-frame rearrangements only. Such tables lose some clones; where checked, under half of the loss comes from unresolved V genes, and the rest has no known cause. The DNA gave D and trimming, while V, J and clone size come from that table. In this sample the table shows about 42,000 clones, over 80% of which occur a single time. The top ten clonotypes cover 5% to 7% of the sample.

The CDR3 covers 15 residues, taking in both the cysteine and the phenylalanine. Only CDR3 DNA is held: 45 bases, read in frame from base 1. From the germline V gene, CDR1 is SGHRS and CDR2 is YFSETQ. V is trimmed back by 3 bases and J by 3 bases, and the junction contains 6 bases that no gene match accounts for. The data were taken from a study of blood T cell repertoires in COVID-19 (dated by TCRdb to about 2020). Concerning the study at large: Samples from collaborators originated in the United States, Italy and Spain and spanned both the acute and convalescent phases of COVID-19. The material from the prospective study consisted of cDNA or gDNA derived from T cells, B-cell-depleted T cells, or PBMCs. Deeply sampled blood TCRbeta repertoires from subjects exposed to, actively infected with, or recovered from COVID-19 were included in the dataset. The repertoires were made available in a free public database intended to serve as a resource for research on the immune response to SARS-CoV-2. Samples came from the ongoing ImmuneRACE study (first 160 participants) plus 1,254 subjects from 6 global collaborators. Sample metadata almost always included a de-identified subject ID, COVID-19 status, age in years and sex. HLA class I and class II types, where available, came from metadata supplied by the sample provider rather than from assay-based typing. Here is what the overall study found, with its caveats: The quantity of clinical and demographic metadata differed by source and by participant and was supplied without curation.

Collaborating institutions collected whole blood in K2EDTA tubes following their own protocols. For TCRbeta analysis, collaborator samples were shipped as frozen whole blood, as isolated PBMCs, or as DNA extracted from either sample type. This receptor was obtained from a man aged 45-65 years with active COVID-19. Recombination connected TRBV5-1 to TRBJ2-3; a stretch of 8 junction bases matches TRBD1. The sequenced material came from peripheral blood. The encoded CDR3 is CASSSQGARTDTQYF. The nucleotide sequence reads as follows: TGCGCCAGCAGCTCCCAGGGGGCGCGGACAGATACGCAGTATTTT.